Below, 9 T cell receptor beta chains from the same sample are listed, as sequenced in a study of cytomegalovirus exposure and HLA in healthy donors. The PCR ran on 60 Vbeta and 13 Jbeta primers. Assay: immunoSEQ multiplex PCR; the TCRdb copy retains only in-frame clones and omits some. The sample consists of more than 70,000 clones, 70% of them appearing once. Input material: PBMCs. These receptors were taken from a woman in her forties or fifties in good health and CMV-seropositive.

As DNA, the CDR3 is TGTGCCAGCACCCAGGGCAGGGCGTACAATGAGCAGTTCTTC. Its protein product is CASTQGRAYNEQFF. The gene calls are TRBV7-2 and TRBJ2-1; D might be TRBD1 (5 bases). Trimming removed 7 bases from V and 4 bases from J, with 14 bases in between. This CDR3 is 14 amino acids long. The germline gives CDR1 SGHTA, CDR2 FQGNSA.

This chain links TRBV5-1 with TRBJ2-3, with a tentative D call TRBD2 (7 bases). Trimming pared 6 bases from V and 3 bases from J, leaving 11 bases between. This CDR3 has 13 residues. CDR1 SGHRS and CDR2 YFSETQ come from the germline V gene. The CDR3 loop is CASMGGQTDTQYF. The DNA for the CDR3 is TGCGCCAGCATGGGGGGGCAAACAGATACGCAGTATTTT.

The V call is TRBV7-2, the J call TRBJ1-3; D is perhaps TRBD1 (6 bases). Germline V gene lookup returns CDR1 SGHTA and CDR2 FQGNSA. The CDR3 consists of 17 residues. The V and J ends lost 1 base and 0 bases respectively, with 13 bases between them. CDR3 residues: CASSLDTGLGSGNTIYF. The CDR3 DNA is TGTGCCAGCAGCTTAGATACAGGGCTCGGCTCTGGAAACACCATATATTTT.

The chain combines TRBV7-8 with TRBJ1-3; 7 bases are shared with TRBD1. The germline gives CDR1 SGHVS, CDR2 FQNEAQ. The CDR3 consists of 16 residues. The V gene end was trimmed by 4 bases and the J gene end by 8 bases; junction bases not matched to a gene: 14. The CDR3 nucleotides read TGTGCCAGCAGCTACAGACAGGGAAGGGAAGGGCACACCATATATTTT. Translation: CASSYRQGREGHTIYF.

This clone was seen a single time. The chain employs TRBV28 and TRBJ2-6; TRBD1 might be the D (5 bases). The germline CDR1 and CDR2 sequences are MDHEN and SYDVKM. The V gene lost 4 bases and the J gene lost 1 base, with 8 bases spanning the gap. This CDR3 contains 15 residues. Here the CDR3 DNA reads TGTGCCAGCAGTTCGCAGGGTTCTGGGGCCAACGTCCTGACTTTC. Translated: CASSSQGSGANVLTF.

The rearrangement joins TRBV12-5 to TRBJ2-2, with TRBD2 matching 9 bases. The germline gives CDR1 LGHNT, CDR2 FRNRAP. The CDR3 is 19 amino acids. The junction had 10 bases not matched to a gene; V was cut back by 0 bases and J by 2 bases. This CDR3 reads CASGLVRELAGINTGELFF. CDR3 in DNA: TGTGCTAGTGGTTTGGTACGGGAGCTAGCGGGGATAAACACCGGGGAGCTGTTTTTT.

The CDR3 loop is CASSQDVGTPLSPLHF. The CDR3 nucleotides read TGCGCCAGCAGCCAGGACGTCGGGACTCCGCTTTCACCCCTCCACTTT. This chain joins TRBV4-1 and TRBJ1-6, with a possible D match to TRBD1 (5 bases). Trimming took off 3 bases at V and 9 bases at J, with 18 bases between the two ends. This CDR3 is 16 amino acids long. Germline CDR1 reads MGHRA; CDR2 reads YSYEKL.

This chain links TRBV7-3 with TRBJ2-7, with D perhaps matching TRBD2 (5 bases). V shed 7 bases and J shed 6 bases, with 16 bases lying between them. The germline V gene has CDR1 SGHTA and CDR2 FQGTGA. The CDR3 runs to 13 residues. CDR3 amino acids: CASTSSSAGEQYF. Here the CDR3 DNA reads TGTGCCAGCACCAGTAGCAGTGCGGGCGAGCAGTACTTC. Looking up the rest from reference TRBV7-3 and TRBJ2-7 gives the full variable domain: GAGVSQTPSNKVTEKGKYVELRCDPISGHTALYWYRQSLGQGPEFLIYFQGTGAADDSGLPNDRFFAVRPEGSVSTLKIQRTERGDSAVYLCASTSSSAGEQYFGPGTRLTVT.

This sequence joins TRBV5-1 and TRBJ2-5; D unclear. Judging by the DNA end, TRBJ2-7 fits better; the J call may be wrong. The CDR3 runs 14 residues. Germline values: CDR1 SGHRS, CDR2 YFSETQ. CDR3 sequence reads: CASRESVGSYEQYF. The CDR3 nucleotides are TGCGCCAGCCGCGAATCGGTGGGCTCCTACGAGCAGTACTTC.